A single sample gave rise to the 9 T cell receptor beta chains below, sequenced in a study of Ad26.COV2.S vaccination and SARS-CoV-2 variants. This sample's treatment: approximately 18 received Ad26.COV2.S at low or high dose, single or two shots; several received placebo; per-sample allocation not given. Samples came from day 63 after the first vaccine or placebo injection. Using immunoSEQ multiplex PCR, the repertoire was profiled, and TCRdb retains in-frame clones only, with some absent. Of around 380,000 clones listed, about 85% are singletons. Sequenced here: peripheral blood, sampled in a trial of Ad26.COV2.S vaccine versus placebo. These receptors were collected from a person between 18 and 60 years old who received the Ad26.COV2.S COVID-19 vaccine or a placebo.

The chain joins TRBV3-1 (or the pseudogene TRBV3-2) to TRBJ1-4, with D possibly being TRBD1 (5 bases). Germline V gene sequence: CDR1 LGHDT, CDR2 YNNKEL (reference sequence). CDR3 length equals 14 residues. V lost 4 bases and J 7 bases, leaving 13 bases between the germline ends. The CDR3 coding sequence is TGTGCCAGCAGCCGCGGGGGGATTCGTGAAAAACTGTTTTTT. It yields the protein CASSRGGIREKLFF.

The chain uses TRBV18 and TRBJ1-4; possibly TRBD1 for D (5 bases). The CDR3 is 13 residues long. V was clipped by 1 base and J by 7 bases, with 7 bases between them. The germline V gene encodes CDR1 KGHSH and CDR2 LQKENI. CDR3 bases: TGTGCCAGCTCACCACAGGGGATTGAAAAACTGTTTTTT. It encodes CASSPQGIEKLFF. Filled out from reference TRBV18 and TRBJ1-4, the complete variable domain reads NAGVMQNPRHLVRRRGQEARLRCSPMKGHSHVYWYRQLPEEGLKFMVYLQKENIIDESGMPKERFSAEFPKEGPSILRIQQVVRGDSAAYFCASSPQGIEKLFFGSGTQLSVL.

This sequence joins TRBV6-2 or TRBV6-3 and TRBJ2-7; the D is unclear. Germline CDR1 and CDR2: MNHEY and SVGEGT. This CDR3 spans 12 amino acids. V lost 6 bases and J 4 bases, leaving 10 bases between the germline ends. This CDR3 is CASSRTTYEQYF. The CDR3 DNA follows: TGTGCCAGCAGCCGAACAACATACGAGCAGTACTTC.

This chain links TRBV5-1 with TRBJ2-1; 8 nucleotides align to TRBD2. This CDR3 comprises 20 residues. After removal of 0 bases from V and 0 bases from J, the junction contained 14 bases not matched to a gene. CDR1 SGHRS and CDR2 YFSETQ come from the germline V gene. CDR3 coding DNA: TGCGCCAGCAGCTTGGCCTTAGCGGCGAAGCGGGGGCACTCCTACAATGAGCAGTTCTTC. Amino acid sequence: CASSLALAAKRGHSYNEQFF.

The chain recombines TRBV10-3 with TRBJ2-7, with 9 bases identical to TRBD1. The CDR3 runs 15 residues. V lost 2 bases and J lost 4; bases outside the gene matches: 6. The V gene's germline CDR1 is ENHRY and CDR2 SYGVKD. The CDR3 loop is CAISEGGQGPYEQYF. DNA of the CDR3: TGTGCCATCAGTGAGGGTGGACAGGGGCCGTACGAGCAGTACTTC.

This clone has a count of ten or more. This chain joins TRBV4-1 and TRBJ1-2; unclear D gene. CDR3 length: 16 amino acids. The V and J ends lost 0 bases and 4 bases respectively, with 15 bases between them. Germline V gene sequence: CDR1 MGHRA, CDR2 YSYEKL. CDR3 nucleotides: TGCGCCAGCAGCCAAGAGGGTGGCCCGAAGATCTATGGCTACACCTTC. Its translation: CASSQEGGPKIYGYTF.

This clone is a singleton in its sample. The V call is TRBV2, the J call TRBJ1-5; no reliable D call. Trimming removed 7 bases at V and 0 bases at J, with 10 bases between. Germline-derived CDR1 and CDR2 are SNHLY and FYNNEI. The CDR3 has 14 amino acids. In nucleotides, the CDR3 is TGTGCCAGCACGGGAGAGTATAGCAATCAGCCCCAGCATTTT. It translates to CASTGEYSNQPQHF. Together with reference TRBV2 and TRBJ1-5, the CDR3 gives the full variable domain: EPEVTQTPSHQVTQMGQEVILRCVPISNHLYFYWYRQILGQKVEFLVSFYNNEISEKSEIFDDQFSVERPDGSNFTLKIRSTKLEDSAMYFCASTGEYSNQPQHFGDGTRLSIL.

This chain connects TRBV5-1 to TRBJ1-2; D ambiguous. The CDR3 loop spans 15 amino acids. Germline V lookup: CDR1 SGHRS, CDR2 YFSETQ. The ends were cut back, 4 bases at V and 7 bases at J, with 20 bases in the middle. CDR3 in amino acids: CASSPGEPGPGGYTF. The CDR3 nucleotides are TGCGCCAGCAGCCCTGGTGAGCCTGGTCCCGGTGGCTACACCTTC.

The chain combines TRBV11-2 with TRBJ2-3; 8 bases agree with TRBD2. Germline V gene lookup returns CDR1 SGHAT and CDR2 FQNNGV. The V gene end was trimmed by 5 bases and the J gene end by 5 bases; junction bases not matched to a gene: 12. The CDR3 is 16 residues long. The CDR3 nucleotides read TGTGCCAGCAGCGGTGGACTAGCCCCATGGGGAGATACGCAGTATTTT. Translated, it gives CASSGGLAPWGDTQYF.